The 23 T cell receptor beta chains listed next were all sequenced from one sample in a study of blood T cells in healthy people across ages. Primers used in a second PCR of roughly 6 to 11 cycles were a sample-barcoded 5' primer and a J-beta primer mix. TCRdb passed the 5' RACE reads through MiXCR, listing each CDR3 protein once. Here the sample spans hundreds of thousands of distinct CDR3 sequences, around three fifths being singletons. The sequenced sample consisted of blood. Receptors were obtained from a middle-aged man in good health.

The V gene is TRBV4-1, the J gene TRBJ2-2, with TRBD2 matching 9 bases. CDR3 size: 18 residues. V shed 4 bases, J shed 4 bases, and the junction held 13 bases outside the gene matches. Germline V gene data show CDR1 as MGHRA and CDR2 as YSYEKL. CDR3 in DNA: TGCGCCAGCAGCCGGCTGGGGCTAGCGGGACCAGGCACCGGGGAGCTGTTTTTT. Its translation: CASSRLGLAGPGTGELFF.

The chain recombines TRBV7-2 with TRBJ2-7, with D unclear. The V gene lost 2 bases and the J gene lost 1 base, with 12 bases spanning the gap. In germline, CDR1 is SGHTA, CDR2 FQGNSA. This CDR3 contains 15 residues. In DNA form, the CDR3 reads TGTGCCAGCAGCTTAAGTGGGCGCAAGTCCTACGAGCAGTACTTC. Its translation is CASSLSGRKSYEQYF.

The chain carries TRBV19 and TRBJ2-7; D is tentatively TRBD1 or TRBD2 (5 bases each). V shed 5 bases and J shed 7 bases, with 18 bases lying between them. The CDR3 runs 14 residues. Germline lookup yields CDR1 LNHDA and CDR2 SQIVND (reference sequence). The CDR3 loop is CASSPGPSRWEQYF. The CDR3 region has the DNA TGTGCCAGTAGTCCGGGACCCTCGAGGTGGGAGCAGTACTTC. Combining the CDR3 with reference TRBV19 and TRBJ2-7 gives the whole variable domain DGGITQSPKYLFRKEGQNVTLSCEQNLNHDAMYWYRQDPGQGLRLIYYSQIVNDFQKGDIAEGYSVSREKKESFPLTVTSAQKNPTAFYLCASSPGPSRWEQYFGPGTRLTVT.

This chain links TRBV6-5 with TRBJ2-7, with TRBD1 identical over 9 bases. The length of the CDR3 is 15 residues. Germline CDR1 MNHEY, CDR2 SVGAGI. V shed 5 bases and J 4 bases; nucleotides not matched to a gene: 9. The CDR3 nucleotides are TGTGCCAGCAGTGTAGGCCGGGACAGGGTGTACGAGCAGTACTTC. Residues: CASSVGRDRVYEQYF.

The chain joins TRBV14 to TRBJ2-7, with 10 nucleotides matching TRBD2. This CDR3 contains 15 residues. The ends lost 1 base at V and 2 bases at J; junction bases unmatched: 2. Looked up from germline, CDR1 is SGHDN and CDR2 is FVKESK. The CDR3 DNA is TGTGCCAGCAGCCAAGGGACTAGCGGCCCCTACGAGCAGTACTTC. Protein sequence: CASSQGTSGPYEQYF.

The rearrangement joins TRBV24-1 to TRBJ2-7, with 7 bases matching TRBD2. This CDR3 has 16 residues. V lost 7 bases to trimming and J lost 7 bases; unmatched junction nucleotides: 18. CDR1 is KGHDR and CDR2 is SFDVKD in the germline V gene. CDR3 sequence: CATRPSGMGTYNEQYF. CDR3 DNA sequence: TGTGCCACCAGGCCAAGCGGGATGGGGACCTACAATGAGCAGTACTTC.

The gene calls are TRBV4-3 and TRBJ2-4; possible D gene TRBD2, 6 bases. The CDR3 runs to 16 residues. Germline loops: CDR1 LGHNA, CDR2 YSLEER. V dropped 0 bases and J dropped 0 bases, with 9 bases sitting between them. The CDR3 coding sequence is TGCGCCAGCAGCCAAGATGCGGGAATAGCCAAAAACATTCAGTACTTC. Amino acid sequence: CASSQDAGIAKNIQYF.

This CDR3 reads CSVRQGNTIYF. CDR3 bases: TGCAGCGTTCGACAGGGGAACACCATATATTTT. J is TRBJ1-3 and V is TRBV29-1, with 8 bases that match TRBD1. Looked up from germline, CDR1 is SQVTM and CDR2 is ANQGSEA. Trimming took 5 bases from V and 7 from J; bases not matched to a gene: 1. This CDR3 is built from 11 residues.

The rearrangement links TRBV20-1 to TRBJ2-5; D might be TRBD1 (5 bases). The germline V and J ends were trimmed by 0 bases and 1 base, with 12 bases remaining between them. The CDR3 consists of 15 residues. Germline V gene sequence: CDR1 DFQATT, CDR2 SNEGSKA (reference sequence). This CDR3 is CSARDLQGSQETQYF. CDR3 coding DNA: TGCAGTGCTAGAGATCTTCAGGGCAGCCAAGAGACCCAGTACTTC.

V and J are TRBV3-1 and TRBJ1-2; no clear D. CDR1 is LGHDT and CDR2 is YNNKEL in the germline V gene (reference sequence). The CDR3 runs to 14 residues. V lost 4 bases and J lost 6, with 15 bases in between. The CDR3 nucleotides are TGTGCCAGCAGCCTGTGGGCAGCCGGGAATGGCTACACCTTC. Protein: CASSLWAAGNGYTF.

The chain has TRBV10-3 and TRBJ1-6; no firm D call. The CDR3 extends over 15 amino acids. The germline gives CDR1 ENHRY, CDR2 SYGVKD. V lost 10 bases and J 6 bases, leaving 19 bases between the germline ends. This CDR3 is CATGFNQIGNSPLHF. Written as DNA, the CDR3 is TGTGCCACCGGGTTCAATCAAATTGGTAATTCACCCCTCCACTTT.

This clonotype was recorded a few times. J is TRBJ2-1 and V is TRBV28; 11 bases match TRBD2. The germline gives CDR1 MDHEN, CDR2 SYDVKM. This CDR3 region has 17 residues. Trimming at V came to 4 bases and at J to 0 bases, leaving 5 bases not matched to a gene. The CDR3 DNA is TGTGCCAGCAGTTCCGGACTAGCGGGTAGCTCCTACAATGAGCAGTTCTTC. Protein: CASSSGLAGSSYNEQFF.

The sample holds many counts of this clonotype. The chain couples TRBV2 to TRBJ1-2, with D unclear. The CDR3 runs to 14 residues. Germline V gene lookup returns CDR1 SNHLY and CDR2 FYNNEI. V lost 4 bases to trimming and J lost 0 bases, with 9 bases between them. The CDR3 reads CASSGEATNYGYTF. The DNA of the CDR3 is TGTGCCAGCAGTGGGGAGGCCACTAACTATGGCTACACCTTC.

J is TRBJ2-7 and V is TRBV20-1, with D perhaps TRBD1 (6 bases). This CDR3 region has 14 residues. Germline CDR1 and CDR2: DFQATT and SNEGSKA (reference sequence). The V and J ends lost 0 bases and 1 base respectively, with 10 bases between them. The CDR3 DNA reads as TGCAGTGCTAGAGACCCGGGACATTCCTACGAGCAGTACTTC. It specifies CSARDPGHSYEQYF.

The chain has TRBV29-1 and TRBJ2-1; TRBD2 is a possible D gene (5 bases). V was shortened by 0 bases and J by 1 base, with 10 bases between the two germline ends. The CDR3 extends over 15 amino acids. CDR1 is SQVTM, CDR2 ANQGSEA, per germline. The CDR3 DNA sequence: TGCAGCGTTGAAGAACGTGGGAGATCCTACAATGAGCAGTTCTTC. Its protein product is CSVEERGRSYNEQFF.

This clonotype was recorded only once. The rearrangement uses TRBV10-3 and TRBJ2-3; weak D call: TRBD1 (6 bases). The germline CDR1 and CDR2 sequences are ENHRY and SYGVKD. The CDR3 extends over 14 amino acids. V lost 11 bases and J lost 2, with 17 bases in between. In DNA, the CDR3 is TGTGCCGTATCCGCCAGGGGTTTCACAGATACGCAGTATTTT. Protein: CAVSARGFTDTQYF.

CDR3 DNA sequence: TGTGCCAGCAGCCATAGGCTCGGGAGTCTTGTTTTGGCGGAAGATACGCAGTATTTT. Translated: CASSHRLGSLVLAEDTQYF. This rearrangement joins TRBV14 to TRBJ2-3; D might be TRBD2 (6 bases). The germline gives CDR1 SGHDN, CDR2 FVKESK. Deletions cut 3 bases from V and 5 bases from J, with 27 bases between. There are 19 residues in the CDR3.

This clonotype has a handful of counts. The chain has TRBV3-1 and TRBJ2-1; weak D call: TRBD2 (6 bases). From germline, CDR1 is LGHDT and CDR2 YNNKEL (reference sequence). V was shortened by 1 base and J by 8 bases, with 21 bases between the two germline ends. CDR3 length equals 17 residues. CDR3 amino acids: CASSQVSAGLLADEQFF. The CDR3 coding sequence is TGTGCCAGCAGCCAAGTGTCAGCCGGTTTACTAGCAGATGAGCAGTTCTTC.

This sequence joins TRBV28 and TRBJ1-3; D ambiguous. CDR3 length: 13 residues. V was clipped by 6 bases and J by 1 base, with 7 bases between them. Germline V gene sequence: CDR1 MDHEN, CDR2 SYDVKM. The CDR3 DNA is TGTGCCAGCAGGCCAAGTTCTGGAAACACCATATATTTT. It yields the protein CASRPSSGNTIYF.

The V call is TRBV2, the J call TRBJ2-3, with D maybe TRBD2 (5 bases). The germline CDR1 and CDR2 sequences are SNHLY and FYNNEI. The CDR3 covers 13 residues. The V and J ends lost 7 bases and 2 bases respectively, with 10 bases between them. This CDR3 reads CASKDSNTDTQYF. CDR3 in DNA: TGTGCCAGCAAGGACTCCAACACAGATACGCAGTATTTT.

This clonotype showed up many times. V gene TRBV7-2 combines with J gene TRBJ2-3; no reliable D call. The CDR3 contains 12 residues. The ends were cut back, 5 bases at V and 11 bases at J, with 14 bases in the middle. Looked up from germline, CDR1 is SGHTA and CDR2 is FQGNSA. CDR3 loop: CASSPLHEVQYF. The CDR3, as DNA: TGTGCCAGCAGCCCCTTACATGAGGTGCAGTATTTT.

The chain uses TRBV6-1 and TRBJ1-5; 10 nucleotides agree with TRBD1. V lost 7 bases, J lost 5 bases, and 8 bases stayed unmatched. Germline V gene data show CDR1 as MNHNS and CDR2 as SASEGT. The CDR3 runs 15 residues. The CDR3 DNA is TGTGCCAGCACCCAGGGGGGACAGGGGCATCAGCCCCAGCATTTT. Translation: CASTQGGQGHQPQHF.

To note about this clonotype: Mismatch with germline at one junction end may stem from a read error. This chain connects TRBV29-1 to TRBJ2-1; a possible D gene is TRBD2 (5 bases). Germline V lookup: CDR1 SQVTM, CDR2 ANQGSEA. The CDR3 loop spans 14 amino acids. This CDR3 reads CSLRGSGSYNERFF. CDR3 bases: TGCAGCCTCCGGGGATCGGGCTCCTACAATGAGCGGTTCTTC.